This entry lists 5 T cell receptor beta chains sequenced from one sample in a study of shared clonotypes between healthy human individuals. Here immunoSEQ multiplex PCR was the method, and the copy in TCRdb shows in-frame clones only, minus some. The sample shows more than 2,000,000 clones, about 92% of them seen only once. Material: naive CD4+ T cells sorted from blood. Specified subset: CD45RA+ positively selected. These TCRs come from a young man in good health.

This clone is a singleton in its sample. The V gene is TRBV5-4, the J gene TRBJ2-5; D tentatively fits TRBD1 or TRBD2 (6 bases each). Germline CDR1 reads SGHNT; CDR2 reads YYREEE (reference sequence). With 4 bases removed from V and 2 bases from J, the gap between germline ends came to 9 bases. CDR3 length: 13 residues. As DNA, the CDR3 is TGTGCCAGCAGCGGGGGGACACAAGAGACCCAGTACTTC. It translates to CASSGGTQETQYF.

The genes are TRBV2 and TRBJ1-1, with D perhaps TRBD1 (6 bases). Trimming left V 7 bases short and J 4 bases short, with 13 bases between. The CDR3 is 13 residues long. The V gene's germline CDR1 is SNHLY and CDR2 FYNNEI. For the CDR3, the DNA is TGTGCCAGCATACCCAGGGGCCTCACTGAAGCTTTCTTT. Amino acids: CASIPRGLTEAFF.

The chain carries TRBV5-6 and TRBJ2-5; no reliable D call. The J call may be faulty, since TRBJ2-7 better matches the DNA end. Germline V gene data show CDR1 as SGHDT and CDR2 as YYEEEE. This CDR3 is 13 amino acids long. The DNA for the CDR3 is TGTGCCAGCAGCCCGCCCGAATCCTACGAGCAGTACTTC. This sequence encodes CASSPPESYEQYF.

The chain employs TRBV14 and TRBJ2-5; D is unresolved. In germline, CDR1 is SGHDN, CDR2 FVKESK. This CDR3 region has 11 residues. V gave up 1 base and J gave up 7 bases, with 4 bases separating them. CDR3 sequence (DNA): TGTGCCAGCAGCCAAGTCGGGACCCAGTACTTC. Translation gives CASSQVGTQYF.

The chain combines TRBV2 with TRBJ2-7; D is tentatively TRBD1 or TRBD2 (5 bases each). This CDR3 spans 14 amino acids. The germline gives CDR1 SNHLY, CDR2 FYNNEI. The V gene lost 10 bases and the J gene lost 3 bases, with 19 bases spanning the gap. CDR3 sequence reads: CATSTQGVRYEQYF. In nucleotides, the CDR3 is TGTGCCACCTCTACCCAGGGAGTCCGCTACGAGCAGTACTTC.